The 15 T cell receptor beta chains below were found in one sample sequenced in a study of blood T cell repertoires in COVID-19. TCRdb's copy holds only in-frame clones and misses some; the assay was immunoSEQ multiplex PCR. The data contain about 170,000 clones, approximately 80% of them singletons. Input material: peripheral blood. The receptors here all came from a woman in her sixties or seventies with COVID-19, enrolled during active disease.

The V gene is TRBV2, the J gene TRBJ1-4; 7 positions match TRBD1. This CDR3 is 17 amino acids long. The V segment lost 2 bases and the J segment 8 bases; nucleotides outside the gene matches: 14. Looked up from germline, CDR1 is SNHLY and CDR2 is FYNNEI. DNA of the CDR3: TGTGCCAGCAGTGAATCGGTAGTGGGACAGTTATTCGAAAAACTGTTTTTT. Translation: CASSESVVGQLFEKLFF.

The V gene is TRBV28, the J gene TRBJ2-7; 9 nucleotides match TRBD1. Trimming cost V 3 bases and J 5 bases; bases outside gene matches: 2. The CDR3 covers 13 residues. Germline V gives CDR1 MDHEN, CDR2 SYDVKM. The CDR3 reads CASSLGQGHEQYV. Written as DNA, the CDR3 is TGTGCCAGCAGTTTGGGACAGGGCCACGAGCAGTACGTC.

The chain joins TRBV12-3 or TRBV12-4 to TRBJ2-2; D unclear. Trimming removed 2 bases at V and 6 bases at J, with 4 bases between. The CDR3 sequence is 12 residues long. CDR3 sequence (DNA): TGTGCCAGCAGTTTACAGGCCGGGGAGCTGTTTTTT. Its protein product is CASSLQAGELFF.

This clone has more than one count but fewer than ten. CDR3 sequence reads: CASSLKGISEAFF. DNA for the CDR3: TGTGCCAGCAGCTTGAAGGGGATCTCTGAAGCTTTCTTT. The J gene is TRBJ1-1, the V gene TRBV5-4; D may be TRBD1 (5 bases). The CDR3 runs 13 residues. The V end lost 1 base, the J end lost 6 bases, and 10 bases lay between the germline ends. The germline V gene encodes CDR1 SGHNT and CDR2 YYREEE (reference sequence).

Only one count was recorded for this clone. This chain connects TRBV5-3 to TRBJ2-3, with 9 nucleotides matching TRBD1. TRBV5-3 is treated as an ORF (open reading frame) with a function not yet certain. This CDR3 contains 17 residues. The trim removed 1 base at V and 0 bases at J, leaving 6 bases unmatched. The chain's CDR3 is CARSLRTGVSSTDTQYF. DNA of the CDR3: TGTGCCAGAAGCTTGAGGACAGGGGTTTCTAGCACAGATACGCAGTATTTT.

In nucleotides, the CDR3 is TGCGCCAGCAGCTTCCGGACTGCTCCTAGCACAGATACGCAGTATTTT. Residues: CASSFRTAPSTDTQYF. This chain links TRBV5-1 with TRBJ2-3; the D gene is possibly TRBD2 (5 bases). Trimming pared 2 bases from V and 0 bases from J, leaving 13 bases between. This CDR3 is 16 amino acids long. In germline, CDR1 is SGHRS, CDR2 YFSETQ.

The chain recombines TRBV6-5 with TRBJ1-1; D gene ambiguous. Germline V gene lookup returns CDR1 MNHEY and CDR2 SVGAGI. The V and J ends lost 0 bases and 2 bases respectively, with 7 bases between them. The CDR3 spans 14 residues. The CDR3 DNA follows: TGTGCCAGCAGTTACTCGCGGGTCAACACTGAAGCTTTCTTT. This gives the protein CASSYSRVNTEAFF.

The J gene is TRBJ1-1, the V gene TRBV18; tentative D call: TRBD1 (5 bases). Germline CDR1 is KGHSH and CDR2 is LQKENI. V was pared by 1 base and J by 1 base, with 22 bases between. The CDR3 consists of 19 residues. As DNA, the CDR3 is TGTGCCAGCTCACCACGTCTATCACAGGAGCGACAAAAGAACACTGAAGCTTTCTTT. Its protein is CASSPRLSQERQKNTEAFF.

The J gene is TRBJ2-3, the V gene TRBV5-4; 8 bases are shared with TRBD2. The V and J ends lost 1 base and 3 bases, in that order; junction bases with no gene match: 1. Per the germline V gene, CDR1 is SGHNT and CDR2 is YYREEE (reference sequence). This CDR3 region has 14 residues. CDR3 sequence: CASSLSSGTDTQYF. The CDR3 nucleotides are TGTGCCAGCAGCTTGTCTAGCGGGACAGATACGCAGTATTTT.

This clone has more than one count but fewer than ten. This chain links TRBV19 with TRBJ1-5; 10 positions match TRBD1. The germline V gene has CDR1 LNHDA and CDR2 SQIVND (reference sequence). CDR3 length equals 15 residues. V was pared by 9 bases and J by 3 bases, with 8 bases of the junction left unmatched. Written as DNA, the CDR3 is TGTGCCAGCCCCCGGGACAGGGGTATCAATCAGCCCCAGCATTTT. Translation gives CASPRDRGINQPQHF.

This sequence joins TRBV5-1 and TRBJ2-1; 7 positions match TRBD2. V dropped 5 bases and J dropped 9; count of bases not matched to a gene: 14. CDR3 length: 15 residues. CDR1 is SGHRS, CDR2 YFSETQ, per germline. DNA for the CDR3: TGCGCCAGCAGATCAACAGCGGGGAGTAACAGTGAGCAGTTCTTC. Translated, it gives CASRSTAGSNSEQFF.

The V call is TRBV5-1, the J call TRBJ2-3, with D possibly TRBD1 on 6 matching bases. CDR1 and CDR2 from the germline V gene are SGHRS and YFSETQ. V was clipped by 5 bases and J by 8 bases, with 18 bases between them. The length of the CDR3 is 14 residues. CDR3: CASRDSRGAGTQYF. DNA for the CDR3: TGCGCCAGCAGGGACAGCCGAGGGGCAGGTACGCAGTATTTT.

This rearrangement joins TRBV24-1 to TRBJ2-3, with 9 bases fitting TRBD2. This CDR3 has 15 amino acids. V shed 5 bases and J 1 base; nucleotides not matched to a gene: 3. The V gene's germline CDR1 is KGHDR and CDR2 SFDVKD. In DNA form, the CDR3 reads TGTGCCACCAGTGTCCGACTAGCGGGCACAGATACGCAGTATTTT. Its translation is CATSVRLAGTDTQYF.

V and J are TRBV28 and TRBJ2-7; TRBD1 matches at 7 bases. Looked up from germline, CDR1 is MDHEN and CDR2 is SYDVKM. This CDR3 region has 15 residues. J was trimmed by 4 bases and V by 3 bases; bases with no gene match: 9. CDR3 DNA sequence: TGTGCCAGCAGTTTGAGGGCAGGGGGACGGTACGAGCAGTACTTC. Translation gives CASSLRAGGRYEQYF.

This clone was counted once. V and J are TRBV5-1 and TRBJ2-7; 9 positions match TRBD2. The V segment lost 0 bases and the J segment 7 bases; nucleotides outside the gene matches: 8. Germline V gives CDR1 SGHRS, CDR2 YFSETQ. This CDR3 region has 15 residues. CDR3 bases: TGCGCCAGCAGCTTGGGGGGCGGGGGGGCCCGGGAGCAGTACGTC. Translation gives CASSLGGGGAREQYV.